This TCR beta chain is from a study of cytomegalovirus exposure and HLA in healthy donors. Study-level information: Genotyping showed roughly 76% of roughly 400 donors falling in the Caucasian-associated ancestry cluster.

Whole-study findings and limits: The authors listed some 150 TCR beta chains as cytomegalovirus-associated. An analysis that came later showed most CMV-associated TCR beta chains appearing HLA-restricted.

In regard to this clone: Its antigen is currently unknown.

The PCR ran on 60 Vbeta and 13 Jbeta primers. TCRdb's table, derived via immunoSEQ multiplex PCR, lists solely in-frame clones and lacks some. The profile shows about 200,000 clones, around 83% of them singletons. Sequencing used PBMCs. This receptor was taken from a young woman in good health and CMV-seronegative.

CDR3 protein: CSGGGAWGYTF. The DNA for the CDR3 is TGCAGTGGAGGGGGGGCCTGGGGCTACACCTTC. The V and J genes are TRBV20-1 and TRBJ1-2; possibly TRBD1 for D (6 bases). The V gene's germline CDR1 is DFQATT and CDR2 SNEGSKA (reference sequence). The length of the CDR3 is 11 residues. V was shortened by 7 bases and J by 8 bases, with 14 bases between the two germline ends.